Listed below are T cell receptor beta chains from one sample, sequenced in a study of blood T cell repertoires in COVID-19. Using immunoSEQ multiplex PCR, the repertoire was profiled, and TCRdb retains in-frame clones only, with some absent. The sample has roughly 200,000 clones, around 80% seen once; the top ten hold 2.5% to 3%. Sequencing used peripheral blood. The receptors shown here come from a woman of 80 years or more with active or convalescent COVID-19. CDR3s include the opening cysteine and the closing phenylalanine or tryptophan. The D gene is left open where the match is weak. Part of the rows lack a size; the others show once, few, many or a class for expanded clones.

abundance	j_gene	d_gene	v_gene	CDR3nt	CDR3aa
NA	TRBJ2-7	NA	TRBV6-5	TGTGCCAGCAAGTCACAGGTGAACAACTACGAGCAGTACTTC	CASKSQVNNYEQYF
NA	TRBJ1-1	TRBD1	TRBV5-1	TGCGCCAGCAGCCCAGGGACAGCGACTGAAGCTTTCTTT	CASSPGTATEAFF
NA	TRBJ1-1	TRBD1	TRBV11-2	TGTGCCAGCAGCTTAACAGGGGGCACTGAAGCTTTCTTT	CASSLTGGTEAFF
NA	TRBJ2-7	TRBD2	TRBV5-4	TGTGCCAGCAGCCCCCAAGCAAGGACTAGCTCCCACGAGCAGTACTTC	CASSPQARTSSHEQYF
NA	TRBJ2-3	TRBD2	TRBV28	TGTGCCAGCAGTCCAGCCCGGACTAGCGGATTCACAGATACGCAGTATTTT	CASSPARTSGFTDTQYF
NA	TRBJ2-5	NA	TRBV9	TGTGCCAGCAGCGTAAATCAGGGGCGGGAGGAGACCCAGTACTTC	CASSVNQGREETQYF
NA	TRBJ2-2	NA	TRBV5-1	TGCGCCAGCAGCTCACAGGGGACTAACACCGGGGAGCTGTTTTTT	CASSSQGTNTGELFF
few	TRBJ1-1	NA	TRBV7-2	TGTGCCAGCAGCTCCCGCGGGGCGGTACAGAACACTGAAGCTTTCTTT	CASSSRGAVQNTEAFF
NA	TRBJ2-7	TRBD2	TRBV6-5	TGTGCCAGCAGTTACTCTCCAGCGGGGGTATCGGAGCAGTACTTC	CASSYSPAGVSEQYF
once	TRBJ2-1	NA	TRBV7-2	TGTGCCAGCAGCGTCTGGGAGGCTGAGCAGTTCTTC	CASSVWEAEQFF
NA	TRBJ1-1	NA	TRBV5-5	TGTGCCAGCAGCTTGGAGGGGTCGGTGAACACTGAAGCTTTCTTT	CASSLEGSVNTEAFF
NA	TRBJ2-1	NA	TRBV18	TGTGCCAGCTCACCGGACGAGGGAGCAATCAATGAGCAGTTCTTC	CASSPDEGAINEQFF
NA	TRBJ2-3	NA	TRBV6-4	TGTGCCAGCAGTGACTCAGAAACTAGCACAGATACGCAGTATTTT	CASSDSETSTDTQYF
few	TRBJ2-6	TRBD1	TRBV18	TGTGCCAGCTCACCACGGCAGGGGGCAACTGGGGCCAACGTCCTGACTTTC	CASSPRQGATGANVLTF
NA	TRBJ1-2	NA	TRBV19	TGTGCCAGTAGTACCCTACAGGGCAGTCCTAACTATGGCTACACCTTC	CASSTLQGSPNYGYTF
NA	TRBJ1-5	TRBD1	TRBV6-4	TGTGCCAGCAGTGAGGACAGGGGCCAGCCCCAGCATTTT	CASSEDRGQPQHF